This T cell receptor (beta chain) was captured in a study of B cell selection in AIRE deficiency. Germline V CDR1 and CDR2: LNHDA, SQIVND (reference sequence). Unmatched junction bases numbered 12, after V lost 3 bases and J lost 7 bases. This CDR3 region has 15 residues. Measured with immunoSEQ multiplex PCR; TCRdb has only the in-frame clones, and not every one. The sample has about 26,000 clones; 80% to 95% are singletons. Sorted regulatory T cells were CD4-positive, CD25-high and CD127-low or negative. The rearrangement joins TRBV19 to TRBJ2-7; TRBD1 matches at 7 bases. Sequencing was carried out using CD4+CD25+ Tregs sorted from PBMCs. This clonotype was sampled from a human donor in good health. CDR3 region: CASSMSDRARNEQYF. CDR3 nucleotide sequence: TGTGCCAGTAGTATGTCCGACAGGGCCCGGAATGAGCAGTACTTC.